What follows describes a single T cell receptor beta chain. The data belong to a study of spatial heterogeneity in lung cancer. For the study at large: Detection consistently yielded more beta chains than alpha chains. The mean occurrence of each unique TCR and UMI combination in raw reads exceeded eight.

The CDR3 totals 15 residues. Germline assignment: CDR1 SGHVS and CDR2 FNYEAQ. Between the trimmed V and J ends, which lost 5 bases and 4 bases, there was a span of 17 bases. Time point defined: blood at routine non-recurrence follow-up after resection. TCRdb passed the 5' RACE reads through MiXCR, listing each CDR3 protein once. Of 20,000 or so distinct CDR3 sequences detected, less than 12% appear once; the ten largest clones hold approximately 34%. The chain combines TRBV7-6 with TRBJ1-1, with D unclear. The sequencing here drew on PBMCs, taken at follow-up. The sequence was collected from a female donor with early-stage non-small cell lung cancer. CDR3 DNA: TGTGCCAGCAGCGCCCAGACCGCCTGGGGCACTGAAGCTTTCTTT. It encodes CASSAQTAWGTEAFF.